The present entry profiles one T cell receptor (beta chain) with its context. The target antigen is unknown. This same CDR3 is encoded by further DNA sequences in the sample. CD8 cells classed as naive were CD45RO-negative and positively selected for CCR7, excluding terminally differentiated effector memory CD45RA+ cells. All the donors were Caucasian adults who lived in Nashville, Tennessee. The sample comes from a study of shared clonotypes between healthy human individuals. General study results and limits: Clonotype sharing across a few donors was observed for about 5.2% of naive CD4 clonotypes.

Running of the assay took place at deep level. Every subset's genomic DNA went evenly onto several immunoSEQ plates. Sequencing used immunoSEQ multiplex PCR; TCRdb keeps in-frame clones, though not all of them. The sample includes about 2.1 million clones, about 92% of them seen just once. CDR3 length: 14 amino acids. V lost 5 bases, J lost 2 bases, and 10 bases lay in between. Germline CDR1 MNHEY, CDR2 SMNVEV (reference sequence). What was sequenced was naive CD8+ T cells from PBMCs. This receptor was taken from a man aged 18 to 35 in good health. Some clones in this sample may be carry-over from other donors' samples. The rearrangement joins TRBV27 to TRBJ2-1; D might be TRBD2 (5 bases). The CDR3 here is CASSLIGTYNEQFF. CDR3 nucleotides: TGTGCCAGCAGTCTCATCGGGACCTACAATGAGCAGTTCTTC.